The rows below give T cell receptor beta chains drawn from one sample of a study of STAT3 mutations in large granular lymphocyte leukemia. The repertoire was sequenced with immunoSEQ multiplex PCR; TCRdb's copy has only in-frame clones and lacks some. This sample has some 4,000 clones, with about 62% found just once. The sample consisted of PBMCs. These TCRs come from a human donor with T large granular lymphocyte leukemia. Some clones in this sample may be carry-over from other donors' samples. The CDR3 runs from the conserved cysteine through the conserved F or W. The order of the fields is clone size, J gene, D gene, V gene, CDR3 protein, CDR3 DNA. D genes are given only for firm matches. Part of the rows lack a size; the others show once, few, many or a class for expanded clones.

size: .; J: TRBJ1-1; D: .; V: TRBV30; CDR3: CAFGGIEAFF; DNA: TGTGCCTTCGGAGGTATCGAAGCTTTCTTT
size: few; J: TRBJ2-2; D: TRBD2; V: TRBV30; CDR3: CAWSALAENTGELFF; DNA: TGTGCCTGGAGCGCACTAGCGGAGAACACCGGGGAGCTGTTTTTT
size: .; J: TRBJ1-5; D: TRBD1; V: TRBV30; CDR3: CAWRDRQGAGQPQHF; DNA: TGTGCCTGGAGGGATAGACAGGGGGCGGGCCAGCCCCAGCATTTT
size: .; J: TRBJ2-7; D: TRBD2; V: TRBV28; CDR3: CATSSGRYYEQYF; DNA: TGTGCCACCTCGAGCGGGAGGTACTACGAGCAGTACTTC
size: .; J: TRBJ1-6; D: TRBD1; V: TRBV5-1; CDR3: CASSARQGNNSPLHF; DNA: TGCGCCAGCAGCGCCCGACAGGGAAATAATTCACCCCTCCACTTT
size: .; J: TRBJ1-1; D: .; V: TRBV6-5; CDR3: CASSYSGGENTEAFF; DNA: TGTGCCAGCAGTTACTCCGGGGGGGAGAACACTGAAGCTTTCTTT
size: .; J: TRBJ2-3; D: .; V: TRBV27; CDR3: CASSGWGTDTQYF; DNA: TGTGCCAGCAGTGGATGGGGCACAGATACGCAGTATTTT
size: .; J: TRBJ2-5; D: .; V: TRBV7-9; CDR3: CASSTQGYQETQYF; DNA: TGTGCCAGCAGCACTCAGGGGTACCAAGAGACCCAGTACTTC
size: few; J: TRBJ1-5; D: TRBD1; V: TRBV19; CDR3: CASSRPHVGGGQPQHF; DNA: TGTGCCAGTAGTAGGCCACACGTAGGGGGCGGTCAGCCCCAGCATTTT
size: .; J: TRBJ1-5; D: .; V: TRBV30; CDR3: CAWSVSVSNQPQHF; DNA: TGTGCCTGGAGTGTTTCAGTTAGCAATCAGCCCCAGCATTTT
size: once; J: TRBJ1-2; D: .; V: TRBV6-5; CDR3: CASSLGGAYGYTF; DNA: TGTGCCAGCAGCCTCGGGGGAGCCTATGGCTACACCTTC
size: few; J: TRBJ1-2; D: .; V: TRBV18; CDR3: CASSRTSEYYGYTF; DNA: TGTGCCAGCTCACGTACCTCAGAGTACTATGGCTACACCTTC
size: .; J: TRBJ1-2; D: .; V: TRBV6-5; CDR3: CASSYKALANYGYTF; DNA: TGTGCCAGCAGTTACAAGGCACTTGCTAACTATGGCTACACCTTC
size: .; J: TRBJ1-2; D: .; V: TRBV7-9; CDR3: CASTQTGEGGRGYTF; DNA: TGTGCCAGCACCCAGACCGGGGAGGGGGGTCGTGGCTACACCTTC
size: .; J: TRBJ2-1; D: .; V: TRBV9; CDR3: CASSIRLLGDEQFF; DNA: TGTGCCAGCAGCATCAGACTACTGGGGGATGAGCAGTTCTTC
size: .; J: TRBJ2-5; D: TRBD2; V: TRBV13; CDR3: CASSYSSGGPRGTQYF; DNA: TGTGCCAGCAGCTACTCATCGGGGGGGCCGAGGGGGACCCAGTACTTC
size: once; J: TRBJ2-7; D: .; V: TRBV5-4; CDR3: CASSLDGDEQYF; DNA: TGTGCCAGCAGCTTGGACGGGGACGAGCAGTACTTC
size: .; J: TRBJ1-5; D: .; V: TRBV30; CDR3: CAWSETGHNQPQHF; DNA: TGTGCCTGGAGTGAAACGGGGCATAATCAGCCCCAGCATTTT
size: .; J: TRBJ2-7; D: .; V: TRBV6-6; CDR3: CASSGMSYEQYF; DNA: TGTGCCAGCTCGGGTATGAGCTACGAGCAGTACTTC
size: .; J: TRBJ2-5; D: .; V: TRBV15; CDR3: CATSRDRASEETQYF; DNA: TGTGCCACCAGCAGAGATCGGGCTAGCGAAGAGACCCAGTACTTC
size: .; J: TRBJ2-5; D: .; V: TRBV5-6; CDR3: CASSLRRIQETQYF; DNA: TGTGCCAGCAGCTTAAGACGAATCCAAGAGACCCAGTACTTC
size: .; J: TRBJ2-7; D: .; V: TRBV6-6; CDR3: CASAGGKQYF; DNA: TGTGCCAGCGCCGGGGGAAAGCAGTACTTC
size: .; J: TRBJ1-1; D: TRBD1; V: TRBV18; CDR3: CASSRSDRANTEAFF; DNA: TGTGCCAGCTCACGCTCGGACAGGGCGAACACTGAAGCTTTCTTT
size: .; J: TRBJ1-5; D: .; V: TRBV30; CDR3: CAWSTGVDQPQHF; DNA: TGTGCCTGGTCGACGGGGGTAGATCAGCCCCAGCATTTT
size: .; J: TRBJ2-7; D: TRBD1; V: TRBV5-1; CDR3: CASSLGRGLDEQYF; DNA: TGCGCCAGCAGCTTGGGCAGGGGGCTAGACGAGCAGTACTTC
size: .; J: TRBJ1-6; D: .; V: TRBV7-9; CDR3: CASSPNQGNHNSPLHF; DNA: TGTGCCAGCAGCCCCAATCAGGGAAACCATAATTCACCCCTCCACTTT
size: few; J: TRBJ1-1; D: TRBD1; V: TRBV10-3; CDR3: CATYTGGLNTEAFF; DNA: TGTGCCACCTATACAGGGGGATTAAACACTGAAGCTTTCTTT
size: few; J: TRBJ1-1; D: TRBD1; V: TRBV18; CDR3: CASSPGQGATEAFF; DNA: TGTGCCAGCTCACCCGGACAGGGGGCGACTGAAGCTTTCTTT
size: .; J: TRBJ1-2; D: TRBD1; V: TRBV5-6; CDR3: CASSFRQGPYGYTF; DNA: TGTGCCAGCAGCTTCAGACAGGGCCCCTATGGCTACACCTTC
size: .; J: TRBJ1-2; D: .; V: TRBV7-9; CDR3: CASSFGDSYGYTF; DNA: TGTGCCAGCAGCTTTGGAGACAGCTATGGCTACACCTTC
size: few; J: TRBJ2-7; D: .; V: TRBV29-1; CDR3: CSVEQAYEQYF; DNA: TGCAGCGTTGAACAGGCCTACGAGCAGTACTTC
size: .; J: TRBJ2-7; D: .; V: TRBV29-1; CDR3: CSVEGTEYEQYF; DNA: TGCAGCGTTGAAGGGACAGAATACGAGCAGTACTTC
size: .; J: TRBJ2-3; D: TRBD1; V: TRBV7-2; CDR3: CASSPRTGGYTDTQYF; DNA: TGTGCCAGCAGCCCCAGGACAGGGGGCTATACAGATACGCAGTATTTT
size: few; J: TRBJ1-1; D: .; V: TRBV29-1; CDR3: CSVEQDTEAFF; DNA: TGCAGCGTTGAACAGGACACTGAAGCTTTCTTT
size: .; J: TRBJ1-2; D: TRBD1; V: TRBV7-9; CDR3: CASSPGQGHGYTF; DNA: TGTGCCAGCAGCCCGGGACAGGGACATGGCTACACCTTC
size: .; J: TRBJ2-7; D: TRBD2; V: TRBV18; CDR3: CASSPVAGVGEQYF; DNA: TGTGCCAGCTCGCCGGTAGCGGGAGTAGGGGAGCAGTACTTC
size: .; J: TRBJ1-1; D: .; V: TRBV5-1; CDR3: CASSLPPENTEAFF; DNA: TGCGCCAGCAGCTTGCCACCAGAGAACACTGAAGCTTTCTTT
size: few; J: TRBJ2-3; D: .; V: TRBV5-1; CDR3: CASSIGVLGTDTQYF; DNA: TGCGCCAGCAGTATCGGGGTATTGGGGACAGATACGCAGTATTTT
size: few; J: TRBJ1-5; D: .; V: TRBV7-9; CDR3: CASSLSAPGDQPQHF; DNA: TGTGCCAGCAGCTTAAGCGCCCCAGGGGATCAGCCCCAGCATTTT
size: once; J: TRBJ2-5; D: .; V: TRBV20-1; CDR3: CSSTTRETQYF; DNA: TGCAGTTCGACAACCCGAGAGACCCAGTACTTC
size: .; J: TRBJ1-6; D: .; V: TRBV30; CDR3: CAWSGARESPLHF; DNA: TGTGCCTGGAGCGGAGCCCGGGAGTCACCCCTCCACTTT
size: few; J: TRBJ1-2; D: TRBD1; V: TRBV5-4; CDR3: CASSEEPGTDYGYTF; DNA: TGTGCCAGCAGCGAGGAACCCGGGACAGACTATGGCTACACCTTC
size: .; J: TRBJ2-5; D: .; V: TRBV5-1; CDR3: CASSSSGFQETQYF; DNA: TGCGCCAGCAGCTCCAGCGGGTTTCAAGAGACCCAGTACTTC
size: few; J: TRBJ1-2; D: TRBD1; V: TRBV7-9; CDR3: CASAGQGGSHGYTF; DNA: TGTGCCAGCGCCGGACAGGGGGGGTCTCATGGCTACACCTTC
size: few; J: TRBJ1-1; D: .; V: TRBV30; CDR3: CAWSFGTEAFF; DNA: TGTGCCTGGAGTTTCGGCACTGAAGCTTTCTTT
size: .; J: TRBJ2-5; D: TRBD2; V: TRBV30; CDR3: CAWKGGRETQYF; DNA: TGTGCCTGGAAAGGCGGGAGAGAGACCCAGTACTTC
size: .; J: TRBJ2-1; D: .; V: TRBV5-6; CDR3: CASSSSPTREQFF; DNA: TGTGCCAGCAGCTCGTCCCCTACAAGGGAGCAGTTCTTC
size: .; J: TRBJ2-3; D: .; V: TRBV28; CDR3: CASSTFQGQYF; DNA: TGTGCCAGCAGCACATTCCAAGGGCAGTATTTT
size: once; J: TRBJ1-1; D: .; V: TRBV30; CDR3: CAWVGGNTEAFF; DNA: TGTGCCTGGGTGGGGGGGAACACTGAAGCTTTCTTT
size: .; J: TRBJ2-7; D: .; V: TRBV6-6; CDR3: CASSYSHTSYEQYF; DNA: TGTGCCAGCAGTTACAGTCATACCTCCTACGAGCAGTACTTC
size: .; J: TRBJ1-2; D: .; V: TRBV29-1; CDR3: CSVGSRGGNYGYTF; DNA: TGCAGCGTTGGGTCCAGGGGAGGAAACTATGGCTACACCTTC
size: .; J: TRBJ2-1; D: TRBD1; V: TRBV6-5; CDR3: CASSPPGTGLNEQFF; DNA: TGTGCCAGCAGTCCACCCGGGACAGGGCTCAATGAGCAGTTCTTC
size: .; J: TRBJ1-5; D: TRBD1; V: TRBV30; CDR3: CAWRTGVSQPQHF; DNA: TGTGCCTGGAGGACAGGGGTCTCTCAGCCCCAGCATTTT